The text below deals with one T cell receptor (beta chain). Its antigen is undetermined. The sample originates from a study of spatial heterogeneity in lung cancer. On the study more broadly: Each time, sequencing found more beta-chain sequences than alpha-chain sequences. Findings of the study overall: One measure, the expanded intratumoral alpha and beta TCR count, tracked tumor mutation counts. Numbers of ubiquitous and regional expanded TCRs tracked ubiquitous and regional nonsynonymous mutation counts, respectively.

Each TCR cDNA molecule carried a unique molecular identifier. TCRdb passed the 5' RACE reads through MiXCR, listing each CDR3 protein once. The sample lists fewer than 30,000 distinct CDR3 sequences; approximately 7.7% were seen once. Germline V gene sequence: CDR1 DFQATT, CDR2 SNEGSKA (reference sequence). V shed 3 bases and J shed 3 bases, with 12 bases lying between them. The CDR3 spans 13 residues. Documented time point: sample taken at primary tumor resection. Frozen PBMC, nontumor lung or tumor provided whole RNA, which was sequenced unsorted. The sample here was lung tumor tissue, taken at surgery. This chain uses TRBV20-1 with TRBJ2-7; D perhaps matches TRBD2 (5 bases). The sequence was collected from a male donor with early-stage non-small cell lung cancer. The CDR3 nucleotides read TGCAGTGCTAGCAACCCCGGACTCTACGAGCAGTACTTC. Translation gives CSASNPGLYEQYF.